Below, 9 T cell receptor beta chains from the same sample are listed, as sequenced in a study of T-cell reconstitution after alpha-beta-depleted transplantation in children. This sample's TCRbeta library carried unique molecular identifier barcodes. TCRdb redid the calling of the PCR reads with MiXCR, one entry per CDR3 protein. The data contain fewer than 120,000 distinct CDR3 sequences, 10% of them singletons. The sample consisted of PBMCs from the stem cell graft donor, taken from the stem cell graft. These receptors originate from a human donor who donated a stem cell graft to a child with acute lymphoblastic leukemia.

This clonotype was found many times. The rearrangement links TRBV28 to TRBJ1-3; D remains unclear. V lost 2 bases, J lost 0 bases, and 5 bases lay in between. The CDR3 has 14 amino acids. Germline V gene sequence: CDR1 MDHEN, CDR2 SYDVKM. In DNA, the CDR3 is TGTGCCAGCAGTTTACCTGGCTCTGGAAACACCATATATTTT. The encoded protein is CASSLPGSGNTIYF.

This clonotype was seen at least ten times. The chain links TRBV7-2 to TRBJ2-5, with 10 nucleotides matching TRBD2. Germline trimming cut 5 bases from V and 5 bases from J; bases unmatched to any gene: 5. CDR3 length equals 14 residues. CDR1 SGHTA and CDR2 FQGNSA come from the germline V gene. The CDR3 sequence is CASSQSGRGETQYF. The DNA of the CDR3 is TGTGCCAGCAGCCAGAGCGGGAGGGGCGAGACCCAGTACTTC.

This clonotype occurred many times. The chain has TRBV7-9 and TRBJ2-3; D is unclear. Germline loops: CDR1 SEHNR, CDR2 FQNEAQ (reference sequence). Trimming pared 3 bases from V and 2 bases from J, leaving 6 bases between. This CDR3 has 13 residues. The DNA for the CDR3 is TGTGCCAGCAGCTTGTGGGACACAGATACGCAGTATTTT. This codes for CASSLWDTDTQYF.

This clonotype was counted many times. The genes are TRBV4-3 and TRBJ2-7, with 7 positions matching TRBD2. V dropped 4 bases and J dropped 4; count of bases not matched to a gene: 7. This CDR3 is built from 14 residues. Germline CDR1 is LGHNA and CDR2 is YSLEER. For the CDR3, the DNA is TGCGCCAGCAGCCTCCGCCCGGGGGGATACGAGCAGTACTTC. Its translation: CASSLRPGGYEQYF.

This clonotype has a count of ten or more. The chain employs TRBV5-6 and TRBJ2-1; no reliable D call. With 6 bases removed from V and 1 base from J, the gap between germline ends came to 17 bases. Germline V gene data show CDR1 as SGHDT and CDR2 as YYEEEE. The CDR3 is made up of 16 amino acids. CDR3 in amino acids: CASTRSVRYSYNEQFF. DNA for the CDR3: TGTGCCAGCACCCGGTCCGTCAGGTATTCCTACAATGAGCAGTTCTTC.

This clonotype was observed many times. This rearrangement joins TRBV24-1 to TRBJ2-2; no reliable D call. Trimming stripped 8 bases from V and 7 bases from J, with 7 bases between. The CDR3 contains 11 residues. CDR1 is KGHDR and CDR2 is SFDVKD in the germline V gene. CDR3 sequence reads: CATTSGGELFF. Here the CDR3 DNA reads TGTGCCACCACCTCGGGCGGGGAGCTGTTTTTT.

This clonotype was observed at least ten times. V is TRBV5-1 and J is TRBJ2-1; 8 bases line up with TRBD2. Germline CDR1 reads SGHRS; CDR2 reads YFSETQ. The V and J ends lost 0 bases and 3 bases, in that order; junction bases with no gene match: 5. This CDR3 is built from 16 residues. CDR3 region: CASSLVLAGLYNEQFF. DNA for the CDR3: TGCGCCAGCAGCTTGGTCTTAGCGGGACTCTACAATGAGCAGTTCTTC.

There are many counts of this clonotype. V is TRBV7-8 and J is TRBJ2-1; TRBD1 is a possible D gene (6 bases). Trimming left V 0 bases short and J 9 bases short, with 9 bases between. Germline CDR1 SGHVS, CDR2 FQNEAQ. This CDR3 contains 13 residues. The CDR3 sequence: CASSLASGVEQFF. The CDR3 bases are TGTGCCAGCAGCTTAGCGTCAGGGGTTGAGCAGTTCTTC. The full variable domain, with the rest looked up from reference TRBV7-8 and TRBJ2-1, is GAGVSQSPRYKVAKRGQDVALRCDPISGHVSLFWYQQALGQGPEFLTYFQNEAQLDKSGLPSDRFFAERPEGSVSTLKIQRTQQEDSAVYLCASSLASGVEQFFGPGTRLTVL.

This clonotype appeared many times. This sequence joins TRBV4-3 and TRBJ2-5; D is unresolved. Germline V CDR1 and CDR2: LGHNA, YSLEER. The CDR3 sequence is 14 residues long. Trimming removed 2 bases at V and 2 bases at J, with 9 bases between. The CDR3 DNA reads TGCGCCAGCAGCCAACTGGTTTTTCAAGAGACCCAGTACTTC. This encodes CASSQLVFQETQYF.